The 26 T cell receptor beta chains in this list originate from one sample, sequenced in a study of PD-L1 blockade in urothelial cancer. Measured with immunoSEQ multiplex PCR; TCRdb has only the in-frame clones, and not every one. The sample records 100,000 or so clones, approximately 85% being singletons. Sequencing used PBMCs, obtained around atezolizumab (anti-PD-L1) treatment. The origin of the receptors is a man aged 50-60 years with urothelial cancer.

V gene TRBV28 combines with J gene TRBJ2-5, with 10 bases fitting TRBD2. Trimming took 5 bases from V and 7 from J; bases not matched to a gene: 16. Germline CDR1 and CDR2: MDHEN and SYDVKM. CDR3 length: 17 amino acids. The CDR3 protein is CASSHPPSGSKYGTQYF. The DNA of the CDR3 is TGTGCCAGCAGTCACCCGCCTAGCGGGAGTAAATATGGGACCCAGTACTTC.

V is TRBV9 and J is TRBJ2-2; 9 bases fit TRBD1. This CDR3 spans 16 amino acids. Germline-derived CDR1 and CDR2 are SGDLS and YYNGEE. J lost 3 bases, V lost 4 bases, and 7 bases had no gene match. CDR3 loop: CASSIKDRGDTGELFF. The CDR3 bases are TGTGCCAGCAGCATAAAGGACAGGGGCGACACCGGGGAGCTGTTTTTT.

The chain couples TRBV18 to TRBJ1-3, with D perhaps matching TRBD1 (6 bases). The germline V gene encodes CDR1 KGHSH and CDR2 LQKENI. The V end lost 5 bases, the J end lost 4 bases, and 15 bases lay between the germline ends. CDR3 length: 15 residues. In DNA, the CDR3 is TGTGCCAGCTCATCACAACAGGGATCGGGAAACACCATATATTTT. It encodes CASSSQQGSGNTIYF.

The genes are TRBV29-1 and TRBJ2-7; 14 bases line up with TRBD2. The CDR3 consists of 12 residues. Germline V gene lookup returns CDR1 SQVTM and CDR2 ANQGSEA. The V and J ends lost 7 bases and 6 bases, in that order; junction bases with no gene match: 2. CDR3 sequence reads: CSGGTSGSEQYF. In DNA, the CDR3 is TGCAGCGGGGGGACTAGCGGGAGCGAGCAGTACTTC.

This rearrangement joins TRBV18 to TRBJ1-5; 9 nucleotides agree with TRBD1. This CDR3 contains 15 residues. From germline, CDR1 is KGHSH and CDR2 LQKENI. V dropped 3 bases and J dropped 2; count of bases not matched to a gene: 2. The chain's CDR3 is CASSPGQGGNQPQHF. As DNA, the CDR3 is TGTGCCAGCTCACCGGGACAGGGAGGCAATCAGCCCCAGCATTTT.

The chain recombines TRBV6-6 with TRBJ2-3; tentative D call: TRBD2 (6 bases). The germline V and J ends were trimmed by 4 bases and 2 bases, with 7 bases remaining between them. CDR1 is MNHNY, CDR2 SVGAGI, per germline (reference sequence). The CDR3 runs to 13 residues. CDR3 region: CASSWGVTDTQYF. The CDR3 DNA reads TGTGCCAGCAGTTGGGGGGTCACAGATACGCAGTATTTT.

J is TRBJ2-2 and V is TRBV9, with TRBD1 matching 9 bases. CDR1 SGDLS and CDR2 YYNGEE come from the germline V gene. This CDR3 spans 14 amino acids. Trimming cost V 4 bases and J 6 bases; bases outside gene matches: 4. The CDR3 sequence: CASSRDRESGELFF. The CDR3 region has the DNA TGTGCCAGCAGCCGGGACAGGGAATCCGGGGAGCTGTTTTTT.

The gene calls are TRBV7-9 and TRBJ1-5; D might be TRBD1 (5 bases). The CDR3 covers 13 residues. Trimming left V 5 bases short and J 5 bases short, with 10 bases between. Germline CDR1 SEHNR, CDR2 FQNEAQ (reference sequence). In DNA form, the CDR3 reads TGTGCCAGCAGCCCGGGGGGGGATCAGCCCCAGCATTTT. Amino acids: CASSPGGDQPQHF.

This rearrangement joins TRBV15 to TRBJ2-3; a possible D gene is TRBD2 (6 bases). Trimming stripped 0 bases from V and 1 base from J, with 11 bases between. Germline V lookup: CDR1 LNHNV, CDR2 YYDKDF (reference sequence). The CDR3 sequence is 16 residues long. The CDR3 is CATSRDLLAGTDTQYF. In DNA, the CDR3 is TGTGCCACCAGCAGAGACTTACTAGCTGGCACAGATACGCAGTATTTT.

V gene TRBV2 combines with J gene TRBJ2-5; no reliable D call. The V gene's germline CDR1 is SNHLY and CDR2 FYNNEI. The CDR3 is 13 residues long. The V gene lost 4 bases and the J gene lost 3 bases, with 9 bases spanning the gap. The CDR3 DNA sequence: TGTGCCAGCAGTGTGGCCTTTAAAGAGACCCAGTACTTC. It codes for CASSVAFKETQYF.

The table lists this clone with a few counts. The CDR3 loop is CASRPGTVSSPLHF. CDR3 sequence (DNA): TGTGCCAGCAGGCCCGGGACAGTGAGCTCACCCCTCCACTTT. The V and J genes are TRBV28 and TRBJ1-6; 7 positions agree with TRBD1. There are 14 residues in the CDR3. Germline V gene sequence: CDR1 MDHEN, CDR2 SYDVKM. J lost 10 bases, V lost 6 bases, and 9 bases had no gene match.

The chain combines TRBV5-1 with TRBJ2-7; a weak D match, TRBD1 (7 bases). The CDR3 has 15 amino acids. Trimming took 4 bases from V and 2 from J, leaving 16 bases between them. The V gene's germline CDR1 is SGHRS and CDR2 YFSETQ. CDR3 protein: CASSHGGQSAYEQYF. Written as DNA, the CDR3 is TGCGCCAGCAGCCACGGGGGACAGAGTGCCTACGAGCAGTACTTC.

The chain has TRBV28 and TRBJ2-7; a possible D gene is TRBD2 (6 bases). The germline CDR1 and CDR2 sequences are MDHEN and SYDVKM. The CDR3 consists of 13 residues. The V and J ends lost 7 bases and 1 base respectively, with 11 bases between them. CDR3 protein: CASTEGGSYEQYF. The CDR3 DNA follows: TGTGCCAGCACGGAGGGAGGTTCCTACGAGCAGTACTTC.

At least ten counts were recorded for this clone. The rearrangement links TRBV7-2 to TRBJ2-1; D remains unclear. V lost 3 bases to trimming and J lost 6 bases, with 12 bases between them. CDR3 length: 14 residues. Per germline, CDR1 SGHTA and CDR2 FQGNSA. The CDR3 region is CASSLRLVSNEQFF. DNA for the CDR3: TGTGCCAGCAGCTTGAGGCTAGTTTCCAATGAGCAGTTCTTC.

This clone has a handful of counts. The rearrangement links TRBV7-9 to TRBJ2-1, with a weak D call TRBD2 (5 bases). The CDR3 runs to 15 residues. The germline gives CDR1 SEHNR, CDR2 FQNEAQ (reference sequence). V gave up 5 bases and J gave up 0 bases, with 11 bases separating them. CDR3 sequence (DNA): TGTGCCAGCAGCCCTACTAGGAGCTCCTACAATGAGCAGTTCTTC. It yields the protein CASSPTRSSYNEQFF.

The CDR3 sequence is CASSLAQGESYNEQFF. In nucleotides, the CDR3 is TGTGCCAGCAGCTTAGCGCAGGGGGAGTCGTACAATGAGCAGTTCTTC. V usage is TRBV7-6 and J usage is TRBJ2-1; 7 bases match TRBD1. The CDR3 loop spans 16 amino acids. Germline V gene lookup returns CDR1 SGHVS and CDR2 FNYEAQ. After removal of 0 bases from V and 4 bases from J, the junction contained 6 bases not matched to a gene.

The chain combines TRBV6-6 with TRBJ1-1, with 8 bases identical to TRBD1. The CDR3 is made up of 14 amino acids. The germline V gene has CDR1 MNHNY and CDR2 SVGAGI (reference sequence). After removal of 6 bases from V and 4 bases from J, the junction contained 7 bases not matched to a gene. The CDR3 DNA sequence: TGTGCCAGCAGGTTCCGACAGGGGTTCACTGAAGCTTTCTTT. Translating it yields CASRFRQGFTEAFF.

CDR3 loop: CASKRLGTDTQYF. The CDR3 DNA is TGTGCCAGCAAGAGGCTAGGCACAGATACGCAGTATTTT. The chain carries TRBV6-5 and TRBJ2-3; D is ambiguous. Germline V gene data show CDR1 as MNHEY and CDR2 as SVGAGI. This CDR3 is built from 13 residues. Trimming took 7 bases from V and 1 from J, leaving 9 bases between them.

This clone occurred many times. The chain is built from TRBV6-5 and TRBJ2-7, with 9 bases matching TRBD2. The germline gives CDR1 MNHEY, CDR2 SVGAGI. The junction had 10 bases not matched to a gene; V was cut back by 0 bases and J by 7 bases. The CDR3 extends over 16 amino acids. The CDR3 here is CASSYSLASGTGEQYF. Written as DNA, the CDR3 is TGTGCCAGCAGTTACTCTTTGGCTAGCGGGACGGGAGAGCAGTACTTC.

The gene calls are TRBV5-1 and TRBJ1-6; no firm D call. Germline V lookup: CDR1 SGHRS, CDR2 YFSETQ. The CDR3 is 16 residues long. V gave up 1 base and J gave up 7 bases, with 15 bases separating them. CDR3 DNA: TGCGCCAGCAGCTTGAATAGCGGATTTGGGAATTCACCCCTCCACTTT. This gives the protein CASSLNSGFGNSPLHF.

The V and J genes are TRBV29-1 and TRBJ2-7, with TRBD1 as a possible D gene (7 bases). This CDR3 region has 13 residues. V was pared by 4 bases and J by 2 bases, with 12 bases between. The V gene's germline CDR1 is SQVTM and CDR2 ANQGSEA. The CDR3 spells CSVGRGHPYEQYF. The CDR3 coding sequence is TGCAGCGTTGGGAGGGGGCATCCCTACGAGCAGTACTTC.

The chain recombines TRBV5-4 with TRBJ1-1; no firm D call. The V and J ends lost 4 bases and 1 base respectively, with 11 bases between them. Germline V CDR1 and CDR2: SGHNT, YYREEE (reference sequence). The CDR3 spans 14 residues. The CDR3: CASSPSVENTEAFF. The DNA of the CDR3 is TGTGCCAGCAGCCCCAGTGTCGAGAACACTGAAGCTTTCTTT.

This clone was seen more than once but under ten times. In DNA, the CDR3 is TGTGCCAGCACTCGTCAGTACTTC. This sequence encodes CASTRQYF. V is TRBV6-4 and J is TRBJ2-7; the D is unclear. V lost 7 bases and J 10 bases, leaving 5 bases between the germline ends. The germline gives CDR1 MRHNA, CDR2 SNTAGT. The CDR3 has 8 residues.

V and J are TRBV7-2 and TRBJ2-5, with D possibly TRBD2 on 5 matching bases. The CDR3 totals 12 residues. Looked up from germline, CDR1 is SGHTA and CDR2 is FQGNSA. The V end lost 5 bases, the J end lost 5 bases, and 9 bases lay between the germline ends. This CDR3 is CASSRRGETQYF. CDR3 DNA: TGTGCCAGCAGCCGCCGCGGGGAGACCCAGTACTTC.

This chain uses TRBV14 with TRBJ1-4; the match to TRBD1 covers 7 bases. Germline loops: CDR1 SGHDN, CDR2 FVKESK. After removal of 10 bases from V and 5 bases from J, the junction contained 7 bases not matched to a gene. This CDR3 is 13 amino acids long. The CDR3 nucleotides read TGTGCCAAAAACAGGGGAGGAAATGAAAAACTGTTTTTT. Amino acid sequence: CAKNRGGNEKLFF.

V gene TRBV27 combines with J gene TRBJ1-2; tentatively, D is TRBD1 (6 bases). Germline CDR1 is MNHEY and CDR2 is SMNVEV (reference sequence). CDR3 length equals 13 residues. V gave up 5 bases and J gave up 4 bases, with 11 bases separating them. The CDR3 sequence: CASSQRGGYGYTF. The DNA of the CDR3 is TGTGCCAGCAGTCAGAGGGGGGGCTATGGCTACACCTTC.